The following is a TCR beta chain sequence with its context. Its antigen is unidentified. The sample belongs to a study of CD8+CD57+ T cells in acquired aplastic anemia. Broader study findings: Around 29 CD8+ CDR3 sequences were shared between patients and controls. Between patients and controls, CD8+ Simpson's diversity did not vary significantly.

Genomic DNA was employed as the template in profiling TCR beta VDJ and CDR3. Each CDR3 protein is one row after TCRdb ran MiXCR on the reads. Counted here are around 200,000 distinct CDR3 sequences, over 40% occurring once; the ten biggest clones make up 1.8%. By flow cytometry, patients selected for sequencing had shown an expansion of CD8+CD57+ cells. Patients were treatment-naive when blood was sampled. The germline V gene has CDR1 SGHTA and CDR2 FQGNSA. V shed 5 bases and J 10 bases; nucleotides not matched to a gene: 2. The length of the CDR3 is 13 residues. This chain links TRBV7-2 with TRBJ2-1; TRBD2 matches 13 bases. Material: sorted CD4+, CD8+, or CD8+CD57+ T cells (not recorded which) from PBMCs. The clonotype was recovered from a human donor with aplastic anemia. The chain's CDR3 is CASSKGLAGEQFF. The CDR3 nucleotides read TGTGCCAGCAGCAAGGGACTAGCGGGGGAGCAGTTCTTC.